The rows below give T cell receptor beta chains drawn from one sample of a study of blood T cell repertoires in COVID-19. Produced via immunoSEQ multiplex PCR; TCRdb's table is partial and in-frame only. The sample yields tens of thousands of clones, approximately 80% seen once. Sequencing was carried out using peripheral blood. These receptors originate from a human donor in a cohort sampled during active COVID-19. The CDR3 runs from the conserved cysteine through the conserved F or W. A D gene is named only where the DNA matches it firmly. Only part of the rows carry a size: once, few, many, or a class if the clone is expanded.

TGTGCCAGCAGCGTTAACAGCGGTCTTCCCCCGTTCTTC	CASSVNSGLPPFF	few	TRBV9	TRBJ2-1	-
TGTGCCAGCACAGGGGCCACTGAAGCTTTCTTT	CASTGATEAFF	-	TRBV6-5	TRBJ1-1	-
TGCGCCAGCAGTCGGGGACAGGGGGCTTCTGGAAACACCATATATTTT	CASSRGQGASGNTIYF	-	TRBV4-1	TRBJ1-3	TRBD1
TGTGCCAGCAGCTCCACGGGCGGGAGCACAGATACGCAGTATTTT	CASSSTGGSTDTQYF	-	TRBV7-2	TRBJ2-3	-
TGTGCCAGCAGCGCGTTCAGGGACACGTTAGGCTATGGCTACACCTTC	CASSAFRDTLGYGYTF	-	TRBV7-2	TRBJ1-2	-
TGTGCCATCAGTGAGTCCCCGGCAGGTAACACCGGGGAGCTGTTTTTT	CAISESPAGNTGELFF	few	TRBV10-3	TRBJ2-2	-
TGTGCCAGCAGCTTACACAGGGGAGGTTCACCCCTCCACTTT	CASSLHRGGSPLHF	-	TRBV7-6	TRBJ1-6	TRBD1
TGTGCCAGCAGTGTTCAGGAGCAGTTCTTC	CASSVQEQFF	-	TRBV2	TRBJ2-1	-
TGTGCCAGCAGTTACTCGTATCCGAGCAATCAGCCCCAGCATTTT	CASSYSYPSNQPQHF	-	TRBV6-2/TRBV6-3	TRBJ1-5	-
TGTGCCAGCAGCTTCGGGACTAGTAACAATGAGCAGTTCTTC	CASSFGTSNNEQFF	-	TRBV7-3	TRBJ2-1	TRBD2
TGTGCCAGCATTGCCCCGGGACTTGGCTACAATGAGCAGTTCTTC	CASIAPGLGYNEQFF	-	TRBV28	TRBJ2-1	-
TGTGCCAGCAGCTTAGCGCCAGGGGGTGCCAACGAGCAGTACTTC	CASSLAPGGANEQYF	-	TRBV7-8	TRBJ2-7	TRBD1
TGTGCCACCTCCGGGGACAGGGGAGTGGATCAGTACTTC	CATSGDRGVDQYF	-	TRBV15	TRBJ2-4	TRBD1
TGTGCCAGCAGCCCAGACAGGGGGGGCAGGCCCCAGCATTTT	CASSPDRGGRPQHF	-	TRBV7-2	TRBJ1-5	TRBD1
TGTGCCAGCAGTGGACTAGCGGGCGTCACCGGGGAGCTGTTTTTT	CASSGLAGVTGELFF	-	TRBV6-2/TRBV6-3	TRBJ2-2	TRBD2
TGTGCCAGCAGCCCGTGGACAGGGGATATCGATAGCAATCAGCCCCAGCATTTT	CASSPWTGDIDSNQPQHF	-	TRBV7-3	TRBJ1-5	TRBD1
TGTGCCAGCTCACGTCCGGGACTAGGGGGAAACCACGATACGCAGTATTTT	CASSRPGLGGNHDTQYF	-	TRBV18	TRBJ2-3	TRBD2
TGTGCCAGCAGTTCCGGACTAGCGGGGCAGTTCTTC	CASSSGLAGQFF	-	TRBV6-5	TRBJ2-1	TRBD2
TGTGCCAGCTCACCGACCCAGGGATCAACTAATGAAAAACTGTTTTTT	CASSPTQGSTNEKLFF	-	TRBV18	TRBJ1-4	-
TGCGCCAGCAGCCAAGAGATTAGGGGTCAAGATACGCAGTATTTT	CASSQEIRGQDTQYF	-	TRBV4-1	TRBJ2-3	-
TGTGCCAGCAGCACGACTAGCGTCAATGAGCAGTTCTTC	CASSTTSVNEQFF	few	TRBV5-4	TRBJ2-1	TRBD2
TGTGCCAGCAGCCTCTGGAGCGCTAACTATGGCTACACCTTC	CASSLWSANYGYTF	-	TRBV19	TRBJ1-2	-
TGTGCCAGCAGTTACGGGGGACAGGGTTCGGTCCACGAGCAGTACTTC	CASSYGGQGSVHEQYF	-	TRBV6-2/TRBV6-3	TRBJ2-7	TRBD1
TGTGCCAGTGGAGACAGTCGGCACAATCAGCCCCAGCATTTT	CASGDSRHNQPQHF	-	TRBV19	TRBJ1-5	-
TGTGCCAGCAGTGAAATGGCTAGCGGGCCATACAATGAGCAGTTCTTC	CASSEMASGPYNEQFF	-	TRBV6-1	TRBJ2-1	TRBD2
TGTGCCAGCAGCTTAGTCGGGGGGCGTCAGGAGACCCAGTACTTC	CASSLVGGRQETQYF	-	TRBV7-2	TRBJ2-5	-
TGTGCCAGCAGAAGGGGGGGCAACACAGGGCAGTACTTC	CASRRGGNTGQYF	-	TRBV2	TRBJ2-7	-
TGTGCCAGCAGTGACCGTTCCGGGACAGGCCGATATAGCAATCAGCCCCAGCATTTT	CASSDRSGTGRYSNQPQHF	-	TRBV6-2/TRBV6-3	TRBJ1-5	TRBD1
TGTGCCAGCTCACTCTTGGACAGCAACAATGAGCAGTTCTTC	CASSLLDSNNEQFF	-	TRBV18	TRBJ2-1	-
TGTGCCAGCTCACCGACAGGGTTTGGCTACGAGCAGTACTTC	CASSPTGFGYEQYF	-	TRBV18	TRBJ2-7	TRBD1
TGCGCCAGCAGCCAAGACCGGGACTACCAAGAGACCCAGTACTTC	CASSQDRDYQETQYF	-	TRBV4-3	TRBJ2-5	-
TGCAGCGTTGAGATTAGCGGGGGGATAGAGACCCAGTACTTC	CSVEISGGIETQYF	-	TRBV29-1	TRBJ2-5	TRBD2
TGCGCCAGCAGCTTTGCAGGTAGCACAGATACGCAGTATTTT	CASSFAGSTDTQYF	-	TRBV5-1	TRBJ2-3	-
TGTGCCAGCAGCCGTGTACAGGGGGTAGAGACCCAGTACTTC	CASSRVQGVETQYF	-	TRBV5-4	TRBJ2-5	TRBD1